These T cell receptor beta chains were read from a single sample in a study of human T cells and chemical hapten exposure. TCRdb called the RACE reads again in MiXCR, with one record for every CDR3 protein. The data contain roughly 40,000 distinct CDR3 sequences, just under 9% of them seen just once; the ten biggest clones take up approximately 16%. The specimen was whole blood, collected in connection with sensitization to the hapten diphenylcyclopropenone (DPC). Receptors were obtained from a woman aged 40 to 55 with alopecia areata. Some clones in this sample may be carry-over from other donors' samples. Each CDR3 is given with its conserved first and last residue. The order of the fields is D gene, V gene, clone size, J gene, CDR3 protein, CDR3 DNA. The D gene is left open where the match is weak. A clone size is listed for some rows: how often the clone was seen (once, few, many), or a class if it is expanded.

D gene: TRBD1
V gene: TRBV10-3
clone size: few
J gene: TRBJ1-3
CDR3 protein: CATLGQYSGNTIYF
CDR3 DNA: TGTGCCACCCTGGGACAGTACTCTGGAAACACCATATATTTT

D gene: .
V gene: TRBV30
clone size: .
J gene: TRBJ1-3
CDR3 protein: CAGGGNTIYF
CDR3 DNA: TGTGCCGGAGGTGGAAACACCATATATTTT

D gene: .
V gene: TRBV5-1
clone size: few
J gene: TRBJ1-1
CDR3 protein: CASSIGGGTEAFF
CDR3 DNA: TGCGCCAGCAGTATAGGAGGGGGCACTGAAGCTTTCTTT

D gene: TRBD1
V gene: TRBV5-8
clone size: many
J gene: TRBJ2-5
CDR3 protein: CASRNGQGIQETQYF
CDR3 DNA: TGTGCCAGCAGAAACGGACAGGGGATTCAAGAGACCCAGTACTTC

D gene: .
V gene: TRBV9
clone size: many
J gene: TRBJ2-7
CDR3 protein: CASSPSYQVTGGYEQYF
CDR3 DNA: TGTGCCAGCAGCCCCTCGTACCAGGTCACCGGAGGCTACGAGCAGTACTTC

D gene: .
V gene: TRBV12-3/TRBV12-4
clone size: .
J gene: TRBJ1-2
CDR3 protein: CASSLASGYRQLDGYTF
CDR3 DNA: TGTGCCAGCAGTTTAGCATCGGGGTACAGACAGCTAGATGGCTACACCTTC

D gene: TRBD1
V gene: TRBV7-9
clone size: many
J gene: TRBJ1-2
CDR3 protein: CASSLTTGGDYGYTF
CDR3 DNA: TGTGCCAGCAGCTTAACAACAGGGGGAGACTATGGCTACACCTTC

D gene: .
V gene: TRBV13
clone size: many
J gene: TRBJ1-4
CDR3 protein: CASSLDEKLFF
CDR3 DNA: TGTGCCAGCAGCTTGGACGAAAAACTGTTTTTT

D gene: .
V gene: TRBV11-3
clone size: few
J gene: TRBJ1-1
CDR3 protein: CASSSGYGTEAFF
CDR3 DNA: TGTGCCAGCAGCTCAGGGTATGGAACTGAAGCTTTCTTT

D gene: TRBD1
V gene: TRBV6-2/TRBV6-3
clone size: many
J gene: TRBJ1-2
CDR3 protein: CASSRTGALGYTF
CDR3 DNA: TGTGCCAGCAGCCGGACAGGGGCTCTAGGCTACACCTTC

D gene: .
V gene: TRBV7-2
clone size: many
J gene: TRBJ1-2
CDR3 protein: CASSPAARTAYGYTF
CDR3 DNA: TGTGCCAGCAGTCCTGCGGCCCGGACAGCTTATGGCTACACCTTC

D gene: TRBD1
V gene: TRBV7-9
clone size: many
J gene: TRBJ1-2
CDR3 protein: CASSQGGRRLYGYTF
CDR3 DNA: TGTGCCAGCAGCCAGGGGGGCAGGAGATTATATGGCTACACCTTC

D gene: .
V gene: TRBV5-1
clone size: many
J gene: TRBJ1-4
CDR3 protein: CASSSLRQGTNEKLFF
CDR3 DNA: TGCGCCAGCAGTTCTCTAAGGCAGGGGACTAATGAAAAACTGTTTTTT

D gene: TRBD2
V gene: TRBV5-1
clone size: medium-sized
J gene: TRBJ2-3
CDR3 protein: CASSLVSGGQGDTQYF
CDR3 DNA: TGCGCCAGCAGCTTGGTGTCGGGGGGTCAAGGAGATACGCAGTATTTT

D gene: TRBD1
V gene: TRBV20-1
clone size: many
J gene: TRBJ2-7
CDR3 protein: CSARVPVGQGVHEQYF
CDR3 DNA: TGCAGTGCTAGAGTTCCTGTGGGACAGGGGGTCCACGAGCAGTACTTC

D gene: TRBD1
V gene: TRBV2
clone size: .
J gene: TRBJ2-1
CDR3 protein: CASSEWDREDNEQFF
CDR3 DNA: TGTGCCAGCAGTGAATGGGACAGGGAGGACAATGAGCAGTTCTTC

D gene: .
V gene: TRBV5-4
clone size: many
J gene: TRBJ1-3
CDR3 protein: CASRGRGNTIYF
CDR3 DNA: TGTGCCAGCAGGGGACGTGGAAACACCATATATTTT

D gene: .
V gene: TRBV7-8
clone size: few
J gene: TRBJ1-1
CDR3 protein: CASSLAGSRVTEAFF
CDR3 DNA: TGTGCCAGCAGCTTAGCTGGGAGTAGGGTCACTGAAGCTTTCTTT

D gene: .
V gene: TRBV6-2/TRBV6-3
clone size: .
J gene: TRBJ1-5
CDR3 protein: CASSYSAGNQPQHF
CDR3 DNA: TGTGCCAGCAGTTACTCGGCGGGGAATCAGCCCCAGCATTTT

D gene: .
V gene: TRBV12-3/TRBV12-4
clone size: .
J gene: TRBJ1-6
CDR3 protein: CASSSRPHQSSYNSPLHF
CDR3 DNA: TGTGCCAGCAGTTCACGACCGCACCAAAGCTCCTATAATTCACCCCTCCACTTT

D gene: .
V gene: TRBV5-1
clone size: many
J gene: TRBJ2-1
CDR3 protein: CASRLGEAYNEQFF
CDR3 DNA: TGCGCCAGCAGGTTAGGGGAAGCCTACAATGAGCAGTTCTTC

D gene: TRBD2
V gene: TRBV29-1
clone size: .
J gene: TRBJ2-7
CDR3 protein: CSVRLAGPYEQYF
CDR3 DNA: TGCAGCGTAAGACTAGCGGGGCCCTACGAGCAGTACTTC

D gene: .
V gene: TRBV2
clone size: many
J gene: TRBJ1-1
CDR3 protein: CASSSRGVWDTEAFF
CDR3 DNA: TGTGCCAGCAGCTCCCGAGGGGTATGGGACACTGAAGCTTTCTTT

D gene: .
V gene: TRBV12-3/TRBV12-4
clone size: many
J gene: TRBJ2-1
CDR3 protein: CASSFRPDLQFF
CDR3 DNA: TGTGCCAGCAGTTTCCGCCCCGATCTTCAGTTCTTC